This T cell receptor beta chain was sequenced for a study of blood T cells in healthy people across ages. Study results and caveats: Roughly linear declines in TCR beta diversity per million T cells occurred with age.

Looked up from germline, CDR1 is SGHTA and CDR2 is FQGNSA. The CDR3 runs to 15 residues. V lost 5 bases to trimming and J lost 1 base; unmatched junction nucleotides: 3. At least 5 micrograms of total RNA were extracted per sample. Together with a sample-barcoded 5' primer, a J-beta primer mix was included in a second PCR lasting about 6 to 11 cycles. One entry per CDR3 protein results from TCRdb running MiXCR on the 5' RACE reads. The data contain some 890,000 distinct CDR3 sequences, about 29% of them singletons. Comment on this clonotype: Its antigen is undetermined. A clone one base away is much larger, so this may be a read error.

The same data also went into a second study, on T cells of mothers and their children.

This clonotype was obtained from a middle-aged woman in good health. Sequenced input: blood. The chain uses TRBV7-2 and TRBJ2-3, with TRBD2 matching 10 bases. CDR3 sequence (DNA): TGTGCCAGCAGCAATCTAGCGGGAGGCACAGATACGCAGTATTTT. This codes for CASSNLAGGTDTQYF.